Listed here is a single T cell receptor (beta chain). The same CDR3 also results from other DNA sequences found in this sample. Method: immunoSEQ multiplex PCR; TCRdb's copy keeps in-frame clones and lacks some. The table shows fewer than 300,000 clones, with around 88% occurring only once. The data derive from a study of blood T cell repertoires in COVID-19. Study-wide context: Specimens from acute and convalescent COVID-19 originated in the United States, Italy and Spain. T cells, B-cell-depleted T cells, or PBMCs supplied cDNA or gDNA.

CDR3 size: 15 residues. Germline V CDR1 and CDR2: SGHRS, YFSETQ. V lost 0 bases to trimming and J lost 4 bases; unmatched junction nucleotides: 4. The sequence was collected from a man of 80 years or more with acute or convalescent COVID-19. The rearrangement links TRBV5-1 to TRBJ2-1; 7 bases are shared with TRBD2. Input material: peripheral blood. CDR3 DNA: TGCGCCAGCAGCTTGGTATCGGGGGGATACAATGAGCAGTTCTTC. Its protein product is CASSLVSGGYNEQFF.